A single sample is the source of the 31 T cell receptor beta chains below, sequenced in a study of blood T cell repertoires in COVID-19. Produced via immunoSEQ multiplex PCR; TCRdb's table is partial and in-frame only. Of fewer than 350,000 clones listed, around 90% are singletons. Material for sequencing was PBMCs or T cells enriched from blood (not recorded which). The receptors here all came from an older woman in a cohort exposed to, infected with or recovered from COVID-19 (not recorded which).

In DNA form, the CDR3 reads TGTGCCATCAGTGAACCCGGTCGAGAAAGCTACGAGCAGTACTTC. Its translation: CAISEPGRESYEQYF. This chain uses TRBV10-3 with TRBJ2-7; D gene ambiguous. The V gene lost 3 bases and the J gene lost 3 bases, with 15 bases spanning the gap. This CDR3 comprises 15 residues. In germline, CDR1 is ENHRY, CDR2 SYGVKD.

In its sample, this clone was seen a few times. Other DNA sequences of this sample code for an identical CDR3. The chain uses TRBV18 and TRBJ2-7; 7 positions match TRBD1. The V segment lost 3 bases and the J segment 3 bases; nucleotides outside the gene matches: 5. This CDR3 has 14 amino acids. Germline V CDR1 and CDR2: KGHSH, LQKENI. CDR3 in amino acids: CASSPGTGDYEQYF. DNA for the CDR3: TGTGCCAGCTCACCGGGAACAGGGGACTACGAGCAGTACTTC.

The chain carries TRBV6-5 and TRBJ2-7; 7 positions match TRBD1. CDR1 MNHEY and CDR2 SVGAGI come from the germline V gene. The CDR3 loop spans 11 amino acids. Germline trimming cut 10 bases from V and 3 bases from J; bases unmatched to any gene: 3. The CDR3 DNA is TGTGCCACCCGGGACAGCTACGAGCAGTACTTC. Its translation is CATRDSYEQYF.

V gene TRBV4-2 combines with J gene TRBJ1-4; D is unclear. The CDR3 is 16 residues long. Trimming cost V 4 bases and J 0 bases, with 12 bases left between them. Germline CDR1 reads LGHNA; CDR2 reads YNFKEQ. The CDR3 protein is CASSPNNRATNEKLFF. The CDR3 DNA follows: TGTGCCAGCAGCCCGAATAACCGAGCAACTAATGAAAAACTGTTTTTT.

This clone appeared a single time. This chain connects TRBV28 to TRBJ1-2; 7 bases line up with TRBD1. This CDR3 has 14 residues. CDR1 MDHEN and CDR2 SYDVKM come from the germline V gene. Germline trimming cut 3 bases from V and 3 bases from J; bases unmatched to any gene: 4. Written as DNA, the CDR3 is TGTGCCAGCAGTTTGCCCAGGGGGGACTATGGCTACACCTTC. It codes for CASSLPRGDYGYTF.

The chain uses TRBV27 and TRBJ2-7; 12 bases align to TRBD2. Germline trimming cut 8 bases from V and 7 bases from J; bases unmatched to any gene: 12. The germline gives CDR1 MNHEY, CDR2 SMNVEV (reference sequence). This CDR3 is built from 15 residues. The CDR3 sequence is CASGTSGLALWEQYF. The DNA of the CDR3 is TGTGCCAGCGGGACTAGCGGGTTGGCCTTATGGGAGCAGTACTTC.

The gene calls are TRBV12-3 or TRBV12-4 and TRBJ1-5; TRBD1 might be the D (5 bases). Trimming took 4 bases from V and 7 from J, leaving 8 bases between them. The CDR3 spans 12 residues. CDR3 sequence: CASSSRVQPQHF. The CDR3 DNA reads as TGTGCCAGCAGTTCCAGGGTCCAGCCCCAGCATTTT.

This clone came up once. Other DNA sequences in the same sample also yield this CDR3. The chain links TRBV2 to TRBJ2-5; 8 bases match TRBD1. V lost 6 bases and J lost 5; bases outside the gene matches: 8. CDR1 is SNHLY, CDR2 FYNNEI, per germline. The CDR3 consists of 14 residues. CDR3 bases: TGTGCCAGCAGCAAACGTACAGGGGGGGAGACCCAGTACTTC. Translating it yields CASSKRTGGETQYF.

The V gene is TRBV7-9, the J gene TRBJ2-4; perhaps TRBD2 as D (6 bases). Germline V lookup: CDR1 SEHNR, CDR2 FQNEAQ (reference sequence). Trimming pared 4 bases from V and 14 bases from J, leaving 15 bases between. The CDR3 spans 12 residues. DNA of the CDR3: TGTGCCAGCAGCTCGGGACTTAGAGGCAAGTACTTC. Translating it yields CASSSGLRGKYF.

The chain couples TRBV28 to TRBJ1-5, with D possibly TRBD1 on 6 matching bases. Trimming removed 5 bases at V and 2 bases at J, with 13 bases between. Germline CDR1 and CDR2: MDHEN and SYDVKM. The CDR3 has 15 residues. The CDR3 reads CASSQKQGRNQPQHF. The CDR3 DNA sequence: TGTGCCAGCAGTCAAAAACAGGGCCGCAATCAGCCCCAGCATTTT.

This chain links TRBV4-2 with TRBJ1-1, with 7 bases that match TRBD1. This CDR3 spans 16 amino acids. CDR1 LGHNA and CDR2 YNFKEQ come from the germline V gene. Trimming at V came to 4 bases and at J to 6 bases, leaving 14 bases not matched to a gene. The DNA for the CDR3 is TGTGCCAGCAGCCTCCCGGGCGGACAGGCAAGGGCTGAAGCTTTCTTT. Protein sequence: CASSLPGGQARAEAFF.

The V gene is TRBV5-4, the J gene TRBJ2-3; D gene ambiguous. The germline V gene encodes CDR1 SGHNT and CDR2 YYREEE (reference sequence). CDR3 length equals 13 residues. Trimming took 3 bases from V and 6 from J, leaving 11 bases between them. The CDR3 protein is CASSSRLGDTQYF. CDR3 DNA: TGTGCCAGCAGCTCCCGACTCGGGGATACGCAGTATTTT.

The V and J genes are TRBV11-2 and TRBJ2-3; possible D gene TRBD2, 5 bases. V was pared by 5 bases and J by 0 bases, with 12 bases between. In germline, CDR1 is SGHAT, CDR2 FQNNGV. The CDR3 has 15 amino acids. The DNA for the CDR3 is TGTGCCAGCAGCCTCGGCGGGTTTAGCACAGATACGCAGTATTTT. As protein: CASSLGGFSTDTQYF.

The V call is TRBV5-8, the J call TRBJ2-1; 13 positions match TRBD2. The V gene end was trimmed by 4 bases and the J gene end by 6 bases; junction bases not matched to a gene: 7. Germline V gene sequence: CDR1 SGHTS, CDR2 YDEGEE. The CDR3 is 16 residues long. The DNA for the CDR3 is TGTGCCAGCAGCCGGACTAGCGGGAGTCTGGGCAATGAGCAGTTCTTC. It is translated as CASSRTSGSLGNEQFF.

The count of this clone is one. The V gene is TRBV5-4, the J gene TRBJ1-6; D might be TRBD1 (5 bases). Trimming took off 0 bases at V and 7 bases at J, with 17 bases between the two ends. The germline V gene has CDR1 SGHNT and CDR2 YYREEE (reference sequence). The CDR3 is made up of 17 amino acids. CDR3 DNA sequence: TGTGCCAGCAGCTTGGGCAGGGCGGGGATGGTGAATTCACCCCTCCACTTT. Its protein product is CASSLGRAGMVNSPLHF.

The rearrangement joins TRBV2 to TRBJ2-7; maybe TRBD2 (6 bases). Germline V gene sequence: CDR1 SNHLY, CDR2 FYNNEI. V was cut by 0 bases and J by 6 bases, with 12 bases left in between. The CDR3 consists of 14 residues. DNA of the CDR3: TGTGCCAGCAGTGAAGCGATGACTAGAAGCGAGCAGTACTTC. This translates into CASSEAMTRSEQYF.

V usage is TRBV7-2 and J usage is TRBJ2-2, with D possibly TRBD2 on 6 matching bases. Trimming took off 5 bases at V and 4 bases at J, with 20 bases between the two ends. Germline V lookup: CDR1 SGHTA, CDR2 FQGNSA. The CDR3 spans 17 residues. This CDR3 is CASSPRPSGSGTGELFF. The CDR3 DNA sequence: TGTGCCAGCAGCCCCCGCCCCTCCGGGAGCGGCACCGGGGAGCTGTTTTTT.

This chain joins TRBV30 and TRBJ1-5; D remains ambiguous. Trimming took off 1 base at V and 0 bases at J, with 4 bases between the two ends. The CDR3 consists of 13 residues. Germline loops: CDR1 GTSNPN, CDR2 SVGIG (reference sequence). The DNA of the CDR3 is TGTGCCTGGAGTGACGGTAGCAATCAGCCCCAGCATTTT. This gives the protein CAWSDGSNQPQHF.

The CDR3 region has the DNA TGTGCCGGCTCCGGGGGGGAGGGTCTCGATGAGCAGTTCTTC. Residues: CAGSGGEGLDEQFF. The V call is TRBV6-5, the J call TRBJ2-1, with 8 nucleotides matching TRBD2. The CDR3 runs 14 residues. The trim removed 11 bases at V and 8 bases at J, leaving 14 bases unmatched. CDR1 is MNHEY, CDR2 SVGAGI, per germline.

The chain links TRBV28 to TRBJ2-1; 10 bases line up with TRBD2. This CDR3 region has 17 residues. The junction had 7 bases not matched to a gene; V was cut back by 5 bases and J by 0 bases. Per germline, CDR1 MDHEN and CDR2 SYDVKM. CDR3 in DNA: TGTGCCAGCAGTACGACTAGCGGGCAGAGCTCCTACAATGAGCAGTTCTTC. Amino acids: CASSTTSGQSSYNEQFF.

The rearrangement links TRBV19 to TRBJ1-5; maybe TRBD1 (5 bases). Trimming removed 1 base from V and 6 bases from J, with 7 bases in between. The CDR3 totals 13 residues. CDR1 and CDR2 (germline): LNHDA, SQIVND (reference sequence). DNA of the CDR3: TGTGCCAGTAGTATAGGGGGGGGTCAGCCCCAGCATTTT. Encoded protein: CASSIGGGQPQHF.

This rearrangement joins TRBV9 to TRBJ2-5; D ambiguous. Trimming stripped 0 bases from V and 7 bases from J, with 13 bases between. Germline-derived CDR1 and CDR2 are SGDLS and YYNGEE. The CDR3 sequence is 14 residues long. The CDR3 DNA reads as TGTGCCAGCAGCGTAGATAATAGTTTGAGGACCCAGTACTTC. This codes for CASSVDNSLRTQYF.

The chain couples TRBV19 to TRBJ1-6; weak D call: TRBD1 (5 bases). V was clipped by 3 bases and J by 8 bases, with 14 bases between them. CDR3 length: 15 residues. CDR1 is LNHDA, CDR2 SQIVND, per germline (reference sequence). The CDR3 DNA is TGTGCCAGTAGTATCGGAGGGACGGAGTATTCACCCCTCCACTTT. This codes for CASSIGGTEYSPLHF.

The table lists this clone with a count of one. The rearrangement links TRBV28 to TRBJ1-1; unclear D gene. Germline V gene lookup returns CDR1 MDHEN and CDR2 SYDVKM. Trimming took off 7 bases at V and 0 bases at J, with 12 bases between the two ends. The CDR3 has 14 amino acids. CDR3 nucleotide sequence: TGTGCCAGCATAGATTATAACTTGAACACTGAAGCTTTCTTT. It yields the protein CASIDYNLNTEAFF. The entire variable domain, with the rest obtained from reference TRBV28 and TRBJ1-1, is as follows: DVKVTQSSRYLVKRTGEKVFLECVQDMDHENMFWYRQDPGLGLRLIYFSYDVKMKEKGDIPEGYSVSREKKERFSLILESASTNQTSMYLCASIDYNLNTEAFFGQGTRLTVV.

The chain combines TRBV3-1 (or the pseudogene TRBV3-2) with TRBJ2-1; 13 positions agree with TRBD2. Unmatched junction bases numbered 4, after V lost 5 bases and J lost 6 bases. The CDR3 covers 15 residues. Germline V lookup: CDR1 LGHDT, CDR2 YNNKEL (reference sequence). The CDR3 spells CASSFRTSGSNEQFF. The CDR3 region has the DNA TGTGCCAGCAGCTTCCGGACTAGCGGGAGCAATGAGCAGTTCTTC.

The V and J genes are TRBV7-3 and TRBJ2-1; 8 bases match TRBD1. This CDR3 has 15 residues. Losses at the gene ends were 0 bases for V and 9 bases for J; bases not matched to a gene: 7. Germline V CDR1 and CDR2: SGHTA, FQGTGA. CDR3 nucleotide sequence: TGTGCCAGCAGCTTAACGCCCGACAGGGGAGGTGAGCAGTTCTTC. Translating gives CASSLTPDRGGEQFF.

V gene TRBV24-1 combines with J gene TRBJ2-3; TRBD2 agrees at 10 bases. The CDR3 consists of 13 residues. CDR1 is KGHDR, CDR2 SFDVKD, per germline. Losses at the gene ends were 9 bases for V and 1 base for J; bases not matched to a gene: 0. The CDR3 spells CATGTSGTDTQYF. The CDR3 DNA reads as TGTGCCACCGGGACTAGCGGCACAGATACGCAGTATTTT.

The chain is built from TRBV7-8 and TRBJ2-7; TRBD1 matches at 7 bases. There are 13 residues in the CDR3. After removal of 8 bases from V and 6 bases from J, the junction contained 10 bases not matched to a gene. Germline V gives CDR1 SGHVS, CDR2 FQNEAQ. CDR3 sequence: CASRTGLLGEQYF. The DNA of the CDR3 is TGTGCCAGCCGGACAGGACTTCTGGGCGAGCAGTACTTC.

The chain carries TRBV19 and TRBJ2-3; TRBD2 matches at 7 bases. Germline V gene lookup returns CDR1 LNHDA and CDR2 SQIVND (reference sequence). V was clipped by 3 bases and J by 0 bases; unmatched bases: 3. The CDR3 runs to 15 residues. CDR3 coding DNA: TGTGCCAGTAGTATCCGCGGGGGTAGCACAGATACGCAGTATTTT. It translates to CASSIRGGSTDTQYF. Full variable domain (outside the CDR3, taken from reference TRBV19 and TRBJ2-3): DGGITQSPKYLFRKEGQNVTLSCEQNLNHDAMYWYRQDPGQGLRLIYYSQIVNDFQKGDIAEGYSVSREKKESFPLTVTSAQKNPTAFYLCASSIRGGSTDTQYFGPGTRLTVL.

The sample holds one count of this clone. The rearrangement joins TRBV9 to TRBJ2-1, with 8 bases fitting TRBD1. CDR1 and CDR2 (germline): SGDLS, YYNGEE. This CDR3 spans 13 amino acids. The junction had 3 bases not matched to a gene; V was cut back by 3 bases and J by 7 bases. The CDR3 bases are TGTGCCAGCAGCGAGGACAGGGTAAATGAGCAGTTCTTC. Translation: CASSEDRVNEQFF.

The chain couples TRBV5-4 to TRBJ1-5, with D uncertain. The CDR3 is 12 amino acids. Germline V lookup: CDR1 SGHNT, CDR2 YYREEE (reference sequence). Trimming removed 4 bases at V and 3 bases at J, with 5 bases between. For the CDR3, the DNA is TGTGCCAGCAGCCTCTCCAATCAGCCCCAGCATTTT. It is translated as CASSLSNQPQHF.